This T cell receptor (beta chain) is from a study of T cells in Graves' hyperthyroidism and ophthalmopathy. On the study more broadly: Peripheral blood was collected at initial diagnosis, before any treatment. The study, taken as a whole, reports: Among clonotypes expanded in thyroid above 0.001, most were also found in blood. Model predictions of ophthalmopathy came a median around 6.5 months before onset.

The TCR beta CDR3 regions underwent amplification using RNA transcripts as the source. TCR CDR3 underwent first-round RT-PCR with the HTBI primer set. TCRdb called the multiplex PCR reads again in MiXCR, with one record for every CDR3 protein. This repertoire shows 600,000 to 650,000 distinct CDR3 sequences, around 20% found once; its top ten account for about 35%. This clonotype has a handful of counts. Antigen specificity is unknown. Source material for PBMCs was over 8 ml fresh peripheral blood. This sequence originates from a man aged 25-40 years with Graves' ophthalmopathy. Sequencing was carried out using blood.

DNA of the CDR3: TGTGCCAGCAGTTACTCGGCCAGTATGGCAACTAATGAAAAACTGTTTTTT. This translates into CASSYSASMATNEKLFF. V gene TRBV6-5 combines with J gene TRBJ1-4; no firm D call. Germline CDR1 is MNHEY and CDR2 is SVGAGI. V was shortened by 0 bases and J by 0 bases, with 11 bases between the two germline ends. This CDR3 region has 17 residues.